These T cell receptor beta chains were read from a single sample in a study of OX40 agonist ivuxolimab in advanced cancers. Sequenced by immunoSEQ multiplex PCR; TCRdb stores in-frame clones only, minus some. The repertoire holds nearly 80,000 clones, with roughly 87% as singletons. This specimen was CD4+ or CD8+ T cells sorted from blood, taken in a trial of the OX40 agonist ivuxolimab. All receptors come from an adult with an advanced solid tumor such as melanoma, head and neck, liver or kidney cancer. CDR3s include the opening cysteine and the closing phenylalanine or tryptophan. The D gene is left open where the match is weak. The size of a clone is reported for some rows only, either as once, few or many, or as a class for expanded clones.

TRBJ2-2 | NA | TRBV21-1 | NA | CASSTRDRGSNTGELFF | TGTGCCAGCAGCACCCGGGACAGGGGCTCGAACACCGGGGAGCTGTTTTTT
TRBJ2-3 | TRBD1 | TRBV4-2 | NA | CASSQEDRGYPDTQYF | TGTGCCAGCAGCCAAGAGGACAGGGGTTATCCAGATACGCAGTATTTT
TRBJ2-2 | TRBD1 | TRBV19 | few | CASSIDRVTGELFF | TGTGCCAGTAGTATCGACAGGGTTACCGGGGAGCTGTTTTTT
TRBJ1-6 | TRBD1 | TRBV5-1 | once | CASSLGQGNSPLHF | TGCGCCAGCAGCTTGGGACAGGGGAATTCACCCCTCCACTTT
TRBJ2-5 | TRBD2 | TRBV2 | NA | CATGTSGGETQYF | TGTGCCACGGGGACTAGCGGGGGTGAGACCCAGTACTTC
TRBJ1-4 | TRBD1 | TRBV4-1 | once | CASRPIGQGKIEKLFF | TGCGCCAGCAGACCAATAGGACAGGGAAAGATTGAAAAACTGTTTTTT
TRBJ2-1 | NA | TRBV5-1 | NA | CASSLEIYAGQALFSYNEQFF | TGCGCCAGCAGCTTGGAAATTTACGCGGGGCAGGCCCTTTTCTCCTACAATGAGCAGTTCTTC
TRBJ2-6 | TRBD1 | TRBV14 | NA | CASSQGDRVLSGANVLTF | TGTGCCAGCAGCCAAGGGGACAGGGTCCTCTCTGGGGCCAACGTCCTGACTTTC
TRBJ2-5 | NA | TRBV18 | NA | CASSPRVYRVQETQYF | TGTGCCAGCTCACCACGAGTATACAGGGTTCAAGAGACCCAGTACTTC
TRBJ1-2 | TRBD1 | TRBV6-1 | NA | CASTETGVGYGYTF | TGTGCCAGCACAGAAACAGGGGTGGGCTATGGCTACACCTTC
TRBJ2-7 | NA | TRBV6-1 | NA | CASSEALGSYEQYF | TGTGCCAGCAGTGAAGCGCTGGGGTCCTACGAGCAGTACTTC
TRBJ1-6 | NA | TRBV7-9 | few | CASSRGDAGPFSPLHF | TGTGCCAGCAGCCGGGGGGACGCGGGGCCCTTTTCACCCCTCCACTTT
TRBJ1-3 | TRBD1 | TRBV7-9 | few | CASSRQGSGNTIYF | TGTGCCAGCAGCCGACAGGGCTCTGGAAACACCATATATTTT
TRBJ2-3 | NA | TRBV4-1 | NA | CASSQVRGGKSTDTQYF | TGCGCCAGCAGCCAAGTGAGAGGAGGGAAATCCACAGATACGCAGTATTTT
TRBJ1-4 | TRBD1 | TRBV7-9 | NA | CASSVQGSNEKLFF | TGTGCCAGCAGCGTACAGGGGTCTAATGAAAAACTGTTTTTT
TRBJ2-2 | TRBD1 | TRBV10-2 | NA | CASRPGGNTGELFF | TGCGCCAGCAGACCAGGGGGCAACACCGGGGAGCTGTTTTTT
TRBJ2-2 | NA | TRBV28 | NA | CASTSNTRAGELFF | TGTGCCAGCACCTCCAATACCAGGGCCGGGGAGCTGTTTTTT